Each of the 29 T cell receptor beta chains below was sequenced from the same sample in a study of cytomegalovirus exposure and HLA in healthy donors. Researchers ran the PCR with 60 Vbeta and 13 Jbeta primers. Sequenced by immunoSEQ multiplex PCR; TCRdb stores in-frame clones only, minus some. The data show about 130,000 clones, roughly 80% seen once. The sequencing input was PBMCs. Receptors originate from a male donor in good health and CMV-seronegative.

The rearrangement joins TRBV28 to TRBJ1-2; the match to TRBD1 covers 11 bases. This CDR3 is 14 amino acids long. CDR1 is MDHEN and CDR2 is SYDVKM in the germline V gene. J was trimmed by 7 bases and V by 5 bases; bases with no gene match: 6. As DNA, the CDR3 is TGTGCCAGCAGTAAACCGGGACAGGGGGGTGGCTACACCTTC. Its protein is CASSKPGQGGGYTF.

This chain links TRBV4-3 with TRBJ1-1; 11 positions match TRBD1. V lost 3 bases and J lost 4; bases outside the gene matches: 10. CDR1 and CDR2 from the germline V gene are LGHNA and YSLEER. The CDR3 runs 17 residues. In nucleotides, the CDR3 is TGCGCCAGCAGCCAGGACAGGGGGCGTTTTATAGGCACTGAAGCTTTCTTT. It codes for CASSQDRGRFIGTEAFF.

CDR3 amino acids: CSARDPRGYTF. DNA for the CDR3: TGCAGTGCTAGAGATCCCCGGGGCTACACCTTC. The chain joins TRBV20-1 to TRBJ1-2; D gene uncertain. CDR1 is DFQATT, CDR2 SNEGSKA, per germline (reference sequence). The CDR3 has 11 amino acids. V was pared by 0 bases and J by 8 bases, with 7 bases between.

This clone turned up a few times. V is TRBV7-9 and J is TRBJ1-1; unclear D gene. The CDR3 length is 13 residues. V lost 2 bases and J lost 1, with 5 bases in between. Germline V gene sequence: CDR1 SEHNR, CDR2 FQNEAQ (reference sequence). The DNA of the CDR3 is TGTGCCAGCAGCTTACCCGGGAACACTGAAGCTTTCTTT. Translating it yields CASSLPGNTEAFF. Full variable domain (missing parts from reference TRBV7-9 and TRBJ1-1): DTGVSQNPRHKITKRGQNVTFRCDPISEHNRLYWYRQTLGQGPEFLTYFQNEAQLEKSRLLSDRFSAERPKGSFSTLEIQRTEQGDSAMYLCASSLPGNTEAFFGQGTRLTVV.

This clone has just one count. The chain carries TRBV6-1 and TRBJ2-3; TRBD2 agrees at 7 bases. V shed 8 bases, J shed 2 bases, and the junction held 7 bases outside the gene matches. The length of the CDR3 is 14 residues. Germline V CDR1 and CDR2: MNHNS, SASEGT. The DNA for the CDR3 is TGTGCCAGCCCCTGGGGAGGGGCCACAGATACGCAGTATTTT. The encoded protein is CASPWGGATDTQYF.

The chain recombines TRBV9 with TRBJ1-1; weak D call: TRBD1 (5 bases). The germline gives CDR1 SGDLS, CDR2 YYNGEE. CDR3 length: 13 amino acids. Trimming removed 2 bases at V and 7 bases at J, with 12 bases between. The CDR3 DNA sequence: TGTGCCAGCAGCGTCAACTTCGGGGGTGAAGCTTTCTTT. This sequence encodes CASSVNFGGEAFF.

The V gene is TRBV10-3, the J gene TRBJ2-3, with 9 bases fitting TRBD2. Germline V gene sequence: CDR1 ENHRY, CDR2 SYGVKD. Unmatched junction bases numbered 7, after V lost 8 bases and J lost 4 bases. The CDR3 has 14 amino acids. The DNA of the CDR3 is TGTGCCATCGGGAATAGCGGGAGTGCAGATACGCAGTATTTT. Protein: CAIGNSGSADTQYF.

The V gene is TRBV2, the J gene TRBJ2-1, with D possibly matching TRBD2 (5 bases). The V gene's germline CDR1 is SNHLY and CDR2 FYNNEI. The CDR3 length is 13 residues. V was cut by 8 bases and J by 5 bases, with 13 bases left in between. CDR3 coding DNA: TGTGCCAGCGGGCCTGACGGGAACAATGAGCAGTTCTTC. Residues: CASGPDGNNEQFF.

This chain joins TRBV19 and TRBJ2-1; D not resolved. Germline values: CDR1 LNHDA, CDR2 SQIVND (reference sequence). This CDR3 region has 15 residues. Trimming took 5 bases from V and 10 from J, leaving 21 bases between them. In nucleotides, the CDR3 is TGTGCCAGTAGTCTATCCCGTACAAGACGGGTGGAGCAGTTCTTC. Residues: CASSLSRTRRVEQFF. The full variable domain, rest sourced from reference TRBV19 and TRBJ2-1, is DGGITQSPKYLFRKEGQNVTLSCEQNLNHDAMYWYRQDPGQGLRLIYYSQIVNDFQKGDIAEGYSVSREKKESFPLTVTSAQKNPTAFYLCASSLSRTRRVEQFFGPGTRLTVL.

This chain joins TRBV7-3 and TRBJ2-3; D gene uncertain. Trimming took 2 bases from V and 5 from J, leaving 5 bases between them. CDR1 SGHTA and CDR2 FQGTGA come from the germline V gene. CDR3 size: 12 residues. CDR3 in DNA: TGTGCCAGCAGCTTATCCGGAGATACGCAGTATTTT. Its protein product is CASSLSGDTQYF.

The chain couples TRBV18 to TRBJ1-2; D is unresolved. The germline gives CDR1 KGHSH, CDR2 LQKENI. V was trimmed by 6 bases and J by 2 bases, leaving 13 bases between them. CDR3 length equals 14 residues. The CDR3 coding sequence is TGTGCCAGCTCCCGCGAGGAGGGCAACTATGGCTACACCTTC. Protein product: CASSREEGNYGYTF. Full variable domain (rest looked up from reference TRBV18 and TRBJ1-2): NAGVMQNPRHLVRRRGQEARLRCSPMKGHSHVYWYRQLPEEGLKFMVYLQKENIIDESGMPKERFSAEFPKEGPSILRIQQVVRGDSAAYFCASSREEGNYGYTFGSGTRLTVV.

The J gene is TRBJ1-2, the V gene TRBV18; D might be TRBD1 (5 bases). Trimming left V 3 bases short and J 8 bases short, with 19 bases between. The V gene's germline CDR1 is KGHSH and CDR2 LQKENI. CDR3 length: 15 residues. CDR3 sequence reads: CASSPSGVRGRGYTF. The CDR3 DNA reads as TGTGCCAGCTCACCCTCGGGGGTTAGAGGGCGCGGCTACACCTTC.

The V and J genes are TRBV6-4 and TRBJ1-6; D not resolved. This CDR3 has 9 amino acids. Germline CDR1 and CDR2: MRHNA and SNTAGT. Trimming removed 11 bases from V and 14 bases from J, with 10 bases in between. The CDR3 region is CAPEEALHF. CDR3 sequence (DNA): TGTGCCCCGGAGGAGGCCCTCCACTTT.

The chain links TRBV7-8 to TRBJ1-3, with TRBD1 identical over 7 bases. Unmatched junction bases numbered 5, after V lost 5 bases and J lost 1 base. In germline, CDR1 is SGHVS, CDR2 FQNEAQ. The CDR3 runs 15 residues. The CDR3 region is CASSLQGESGNTIYF. CDR3 nucleotide sequence: TGTGCCAGCAGCCTCCAGGGGGAATCTGGAAACACCATATATTTT.

Of note for this clone: The identical CDR3 is also encoded by other nucleotide sequences in the sample. The V call is TRBV4-3, the J call TRBJ2-3; TRBD2 matches at 8 bases. Germline lookup yields CDR1 LGHNA and CDR2 YSLEER. There are 16 residues in the CDR3. Trimming removed 1 base from V and 1 base from J; junction bases left unmatched: 4. This CDR3 is CASSQGTSGRTDTQYF. The DNA of the CDR3 is TGCGCCAGCAGCCAAGGTACTAGCGGTCGCACAGATACGCAGTATTTT.

CDR3 nucleotide sequence: TGTGCCAGCAGTGGGAGGGACAGGGGAGAGACCCAGTACTTC. Protein: CASSGRDRGETQYF. The chain is built from TRBV2 and TRBJ2-5; the match to TRBD1 covers 10 bases. The CDR3 totals 14 residues. The trim removed 4 bases at V and 4 bases at J, leaving 3 bases unmatched. The germline gives CDR1 SNHLY, CDR2 FYNNEI.

The chain employs TRBV6-1 and TRBJ2-1; TRBD1 is a possible D gene (6 bases). The CDR3 is 15 residues long. Per germline, CDR1 MNHNS and CDR2 SASEGT. Trimming took 1 base from V and 5 from J, leaving 12 bases between them. CDR3 region: CASSEDREEDNEQFF. Written as DNA, the CDR3 is TGTGCCAGCAGTGAAGACAGGGAAGAGGACAATGAGCAGTTCTTC.

This clone was counted only a few times. The V call is TRBV7-6, the J call TRBJ2-3; 8 bases agree with TRBD2. The V segment lost 1 base and the J segment 4 bases; nucleotides outside the gene matches: 1. The CDR3 extends over 14 amino acids. In germline, CDR1 is SGHVS, CDR2 FNYEAQ. The CDR3, as DNA: TGTGCCAGCAGCTTAGTGGGACTAGCAGATACGCAGTATTTT. This codes for CASSLVGLADTQYF.

This clone was seen a single time. CDR3 sequence (DNA): TGTGCCGGACACCGGGACAGGGGGCCACCAGCTTTCTTT. It is translated as CAGHRDRGPPAFF. V is TRBV6-1 and J is TRBJ1-1; 12 bases are a match to TRBD1. J gave up 10 bases and V 11 bases, and 11 bases lay outside the gene matches. Looked up from germline, CDR1 is MNHNS and CDR2 is SASEGT. This CDR3 is built from 13 residues.

This clone was seen once. The chain employs TRBV29-1 and TRBJ2-7, with D perhaps TRBD1 (5 bases). The length of the CDR3 is 13 residues. Trimming cost V 5 bases and J 6 bases, with 17 bases left between them. Germline V gene data show CDR1 as SQVTM and CDR2 as ANQGSEA. CDR3 sequence reads: CSVRETASGEQYF. The CDR3 DNA follows: TGCAGCGTTCGCGAGACAGCCTCCGGCGAGCAGTACTTC.

A few counts support this clone. This chain uses TRBV10-2 with TRBJ1-6; no firm D call. The V gene lost 0 bases and the J gene lost 10 bases, with 7 bases spanning the gap. This CDR3 is built from 13 residues. CDR1 is WSHSY and CDR2 is SAAADI in the germline V gene. The CDR3 here is CASSESSRSPLHF. The CDR3 nucleotides are TGCGCCAGCAGTGAGTCGAGTAGATCACCCCTCCACTTT.

This chain connects TRBV28 to TRBJ2-1; 11 bases are a match to TRBD2. CDR1 is MDHEN, CDR2 SYDVKM, per germline. After removal of 10 bases from V and 6 bases from J, the junction contained 11 bases not matched to a gene. This CDR3 has 15 residues. The CDR3 DNA follows: TGTGCCACCCAAGGGCTAGCGGGAGGAGGCAATGAGCAGTTCTTC. Translated, it gives CATQGLAGGGNEQFF.

In this sample, this clone turned up a few times. This chain links TRBV6-5 with TRBJ2-5; the D gene is possibly TRBD1 (6 bases). The germline V gene encodes CDR1 MNHEY and CDR2 SVGAGI. The ends were cut back, 4 bases at V and 1 base at J, with 13 bases in the middle. There are 15 residues in the CDR3. The CDR3 DNA is TGTGCCAGCAGTTTCGATCTACAGGGCCAAGAGACCCAGTACTTC. Translation: CASSFDLQGQETQYF.

CDR3 coding DNA: TGCGCCAGCAGTCCCGAACTTACAGGGATCAATCAGCCCCAGCATTTT. Its protein product is CASSPELTGINQPQHF. The chain carries TRBV23-1 and TRBJ1-5, with a possible D match to TRBD1 (6 bases). TRBV23-1 is flagged as an ORF with uncertain function. There are 16 residues in the CDR3. V was cut by 4 bases and J by 3 bases, with 16 bases left in between.

The chain recombines TRBV29-1 with TRBJ2-5; D gene uncertain. With 0 bases removed from V and 5 bases from J, the gap between germline ends came to 10 bases. CDR1 SQVTM and CDR2 ANQGSEA come from the germline V gene. This CDR3 contains 13 residues. CDR3 sequence reads: CSVEELVRETQYF. The CDR3 DNA reads as TGCAGCGTTGAAGAGTTAGTGCGGGAGACCCAGTACTTC.

The chain employs TRBV29-1 and TRBJ1-2, with 10 nucleotides matching TRBD1. Per germline, CDR1 SQVTM and CDR2 ANQGSEA. V dropped 6 bases and J dropped 3; count of bases not matched to a gene: 4. The CDR3 length is 13 residues. The CDR3 region is CSVRTGGDYGYTF. In DNA form, the CDR3 reads TGCAGCGTAAGGACAGGGGGAGACTATGGCTACACCTTC.

The V call is TRBV6-1, the J call TRBJ2-7, with unresolved D. Germline V gene sequence: CDR1 MNHNS, CDR2 SASEGT. This CDR3 is built from 15 residues. V shed 5 bases and J shed 7 bases, with 21 bases lying between them. The CDR3 loop is CASSSKSHLIAEQYF. DNA of the CDR3: TGTGCCAGCAGTTCCAAGTCCCATCTAATTGCGGAGCAGTACTTC.

The chain joins TRBV7-6 to TRBJ1-4, with a weak D call TRBD1 (6 bases). This CDR3 region has 17 residues. Germline CDR1 and CDR2: SGHVS and FNYEAQ. V was shortened by 5 bases and J by 0 bases, with 16 bases between the two germline ends. Here the CDR3 reads CASSRTTGTATNEKLFF. Written as DNA, the CDR3 is TGTGCCAGCAGCCGAACGACAGGAACGGCAACTAATGAAAAACTGTTTTTT.

The chain uses TRBV19 and TRBJ1-1; 7 bases align to TRBD1. Germline CDR1 LNHDA, CDR2 SQIVND (reference sequence). CDR3 length equals 12 residues. The ends lost 3 bases at V and 11 bases at J; junction bases unmatched: 6. In nucleotides, the CDR3 is TGTGCCAGTAGTATTCCGGGACAGAGGGCTTTCTTT. Translating it yields CASSIPGQRAFF.